One and the same sample provided the 6 T cell receptor beta chains below, sequenced in a study of T cells in Graves' hyperthyroidism and ophthalmopathy. TCR beta CDR3 regions were amplified from RNA. Using the HTBI primer set, a first-round RT-PCR was run on the TCR CDR3. In TCRdb, the multiplex PCR reads were re-called with MiXCR into one record per CDR3 protein. The top ten hold 8.2% of the sample, which has under 700,000 distinct CDR3 sequences, around 46% seen once. Sequencing was performed on peripheral blood or thyroid tissue (not recorded which). These receptors originate from a woman between 18 and 29 years old with Graves' hyperthyroidism.

This clonotype was counted a few times. The genes are TRBV7-2 and TRBJ1-1, with D maybe TRBD1 (5 bases). V gave up 5 bases and J gave up 6 bases, with 16 bases separating them. The germline gives CDR1 SGHTA, CDR2 FQGNSA. The CDR3 has 14 residues. The CDR3 DNA sequence: TGTGCCAGCAGCGCCAGGGATCTAGCGGCTGAAGCTTTCTTT. It specifies CASSARDLAAEAFF.

This chain joins TRBV29-1 and TRBJ2-7, with 14 nucleotides matching TRBD2. V gave up 5 bases and J gave up 6 bases; unmatched junction bases: 6. Germline CDR1 is SQVTM and CDR2 is ANQGSEA. The CDR3 loop spans 14 amino acids. CDR3 sequence reads: CSVTGLAGGSEQYF. The CDR3 region has the DNA TGCAGCGTTACAGGACTAGCGGGAGGTTCCGAGCAGTACTTC.

The chain uses TRBV15 and TRBJ1-1; no clear D. CDR1 and CDR2 (germline): LNHNV, YYDKDF (reference sequence). Between the trimmed V and J ends, which lost 0 bases and 1 base, there was a span of 6 bases. This CDR3 is built from 14 residues. CDR3 loop: CATSRDTENTEAFF. The CDR3 DNA reads TGTGCCACCAGCAGAGATACAGAGAACACTGAAGCTTTCTTT.

This clonotype has a handful of counts. The V call is TRBV7-2, the J call TRBJ1-5; the D is unclear. Trimming took 5 bases from V and 4 from J, leaving 18 bases between them. Per germline, CDR1 SGHTA and CDR2 FQGNSA. The CDR3 is 16 residues long. The CDR3 region is CASSPWPWAPNQPQHF. CDR3 in DNA: TGTGCCAGCAGCCCCTGGCCCTGGGCCCCAAATCAGCCCCAGCATTTT.

The CDR3 loop reads CASSLDPGEQFF. The CDR3 DNA reads as TGTGCCAGCAGCTTAGATCCGGGGGAGCAGTTCTTC. This chain links TRBV7-6 with TRBJ2-1; D may be TRBD2 (5 bases). Trimming left V 1 base short and J 10 bases short, with 8 bases between. The CDR3 totals 12 residues. CDR1 and CDR2 (germline): SGHVS, FNYEAQ.

This clonotype came up once. This chain links TRBV25-1 with TRBJ2-3; TRBD1 matches at 7 bases. J gave up 1 base and V 7 bases, and 8 bases lay outside the gene matches. CDR1 is MGHDK, CDR2 SYGVNS, per germline. The CDR3 runs to 15 residues. CDR3 coding DNA: TGTGCCAGCATCTTGGACAGGAGCCGCACAGATACGCAGTATTTT. Translation gives CASILDRSRTDTQYF.